This entry concerns a single T cell receptor beta chain. The clone's antigen remains unknown. No much larger clonotype is one base removed from it; base qualities were not supplied. The CDR3 contains 13 residues, cysteine and phenylalanine counted. The DNA shown is the 39-base CDR3, in frame from base 1. Germline trimming: 10 bases from V, 2 bases from J; junction bases outside gene matches: 4. Based on the germline V gene, the CDR1 and CDR2 sequences are ENHRY and SYGVKD. Ophthalmopathy patients had moderately to severely active disease, Clinical Activity Score of at least 3, NOSPECS grade of at least 4, and duration under 3 months. Patients with uncontrolled infections, other autoimmune diseases, pregnancy or lactation were excluded. Diagnoses were based on clinical symptoms, serum thyroxine and TRAb, thyroid ultrasound and orbital computed tomography. PBMCs were isolated from approximately 10 ml of fresh peripheral blood by Ficoll-Paque density gradient centrifugation. Trizol reagent was used to extract total RNA, and RNA quality was then checked on an Agilent 2100 Bioanalyzer.

The TCR beta CDR3 regions were amplified from RNA transcripts. A first-round RT-PCR of the TCR CDR3 used the HTBI primer set with the Qiagen OneStep RT-PCR kit. Libraries were constructed in a second round of multiplex PCR, after which size selection and purification were performed. Paired-end sequencing of the libraries was performed with 100 bp reads on an Illumina HiSeq2000. In the source study's methods: SOAPnuke was used to process the raw data, with reads discarded if the reads contained adapters or uncalled bases, had a mean Phred below 15, or lacked an exact constant-primer or identifier match. COPE v1.2.5 was used to merge high-quality paired reads, and clonotypes were defined as unique nucleotide sequences. MiTCR v1.1 was used to align the clonotypes against IMGT TRBV, TRBD and TRBJ reference segments. The analysis was restricted to V-J combinations with a frequency above 0.0001, which together covered 99.2% of the repertoires. A TCS score was defined as the ratio of F50 (clonal expansion) to E x V (chaos), with BLOSUM62-based TCRdist applied between CDR3 peptides within each V-J. Welch's t-statistics and random forest reduced some 510 V-J features to 10 to 15, which were used in a naive Bayes classifier (R e1071). TCRdb cleaned the public reads at Q25 with fastp, built clones with MiXCR and kept in-frame beta chains. One record per CDR3 amino acid sequence lists the most common genes and DNA. These V and J calls rely on TCRdb rather than the paper's analysis. The sample table lists some 340,000 distinct CDR3 sequences, roughly 15% of them with a count of one. The ten largest clones add up to around 32% of the sample.

The data were obtained in a study of T cells in Graves' hyperthyroidism and ophthalmopathy (dated by TCRdb to about 2019). Study-wide context: Peripheral blood samples were taken at initial diagnosis, before any treatment was given. TCR V-J signatures able to tell the groups apart were searched for in a discovery cohort of approximately 95 patients, of whom around 43 had Graves' ophthalmopathy and under 65 had stable Graves' hyperthyroidism. Prospective prediction of ophthalmopathy was tested in an independent validation cohort consisting of 18 hyperthyroidism patients and more than 15 patients who later progressed to ophthalmopathy. The roughly 90 discovery patients were divided at random into training and test sets in a 7:3 ratio. In addition, the study compared T-cell repertoires in thyroid tissue and in blood from six Graves' hyperthyroidism patients. Following sampling, methimazole starting at 30 mg daily was given to hyperthyroidism patients, and high-dose intravenous methylprednisolone was given to ophthalmopathy patients. The paper describes TCR Vbeta CDR3 sequencing of around 140 peripheral blood samples, made up of roughly 45 ophthalmopathy patients, 70 to 75 hyperthyroidism patients and roughly 17 progressor patients.

Study-wide findings and limitations: In validation, the model predicted progression to ophthalmopathy with approximately 71% sensitivity and approximately 78% specificity, a median of around 6.6 months before onset. A 13 V-J signature model separated ophthalmopathy from stable hyperthyroidism, with 87.88% sensitivity and about 81% specificity in cross-validation and 80%/75% in testing. Most expanded thyroid clonotypes (frequency above 0.001) were also found in blood, which suggests that blood repertoires may mirror thyroid immune responses. Sample size was not statistically predetermined, and investigators were not blinded to group allocation.

The chain is made from TRBV10-3 and TRBJ2-2; a stretch of 7 junction bases matches TRBD2. Input material: blood. This clonotype originated in a middle-aged woman with Graves' ophthalmopathy. The nucleotide sequence reads TGTGCCACTGGGGAGGGAAACACCGGGGAGCTGTTTTTT. Its protein reads: CATGEGNTGELFF.